Included here is one TCR beta chain sequence, with context. Within the sample, other DNA sequences also encode this same CDR3. The data were obtained in a study of cytomegalovirus exposure and HLA in healthy donors. CDR3 size: 15 residues. With 0 bases clipped from V and 6 bases from J, the junction kept 3 bases outside the gene matches. Germline V gives CDR1 ENHRY, CDR2 SYGVKD. Amplification used 60 Vbeta primers and 13 Jbeta primers. Here immunoSEQ multiplex PCR was the method, and the copy in TCRdb shows in-frame clones only, minus some. The sample has about 140,000 clones; approximately 65% are singletons.

The specimen was PBMCs. The receptor comes from a woman aged 60 to 75 in good health and CMV-seronegative. The chain links TRBV10-3 to TRBJ1-5; 9 nucleotides match TRBD1. The CDR3 is CAISESGGQGQPQHF. As DNA, the CDR3 is TGTGCCATCAGTGAGTCGGGGGGACAGGGTCAGCCCCAGCATTTT.